This T cell receptor (beta chain) was identified during a study of Ad26.COV2.S vaccination and SARS-CoV-2 variants. Study at large: Intramuscular Ad26.COV2.S doses were given once or twice, 56 days apart. Findings of the study overall: Overall T cell responses may have been underestimated by the analyses of TCR breadth and depth. Substantial post-vaccination breadth of spike-specific CD8+ and CD4+ T cell responses was reported.

The sample's treatment: roughly 18 received Ad26.COV2.S at low or high dose, single or two shots; several received placebo; per-sample allocation not given. At day 63 after the first vaccine or placebo injection, samples were drawn. The protocol was immunoSEQ multiplex PCR, while the TCRdb copy is restricted to in-frame clones and leaves out a portion. The sample records some 370,000 clones, roughly 80% being singletons. Germline CDR1 and CDR2: MNHEY and SMNVEV (reference sequence). This CDR3 region has 15 residues. With 5 bases clipped from V and 5 bases from J, the junction kept 4 bases outside the gene matches. This clone was detected a few times. Antigen unknown.

This TCR came from a person between 18 and 59 years old who received the Ad26.COV2.S COVID-19 vaccine or a placebo. Here the sequenced sample was peripheral blood, taken in a trial of Ad26.COV2.S vaccine versus placebo. The V gene is TRBV27, the J gene TRBJ1-5; TRBD1 aligns across 12 bases. CDR3 in DNA: TGTGCCAGCAGTCCCGGGACAGGGGGCGATCAGCCCCAGCATTTT. Protein product: CASSPGTGGDQPQHF.